Below, 28 T cell receptor beta chains from the same sample are listed, as sequenced in a study of T cell responses to AZD1222 COVID-19 vaccine. Data came from immunoSEQ multiplex PCR; TCRdb stores just in-frame clones and leaves some out. The table has roughly 24,000 clones, 80% to 90% seen once. Sequences were derived from peripheral blood, sampled 28 days after the second AZD1222 dose. All receptors derive from an adult who received the AZD1222 COVID-19 vaccine.

This chain joins TRBV5-6 and TRBJ2-6; no clear D gene. Trimming took off 0 bases at V and 2 bases at J, with 3 bases between the two ends. From germline, CDR1 is SGHDT and CDR2 YYEEEE. The CDR3 runs to 14 residues. In DNA, the CDR3 is TGTGCCAGCAGCTTGGTTGCTGGGGCCAACGTCCTGACTTTC. It specifies CASSLVAGANVLTF.

The rearrangement uses TRBV5-1 and TRBJ2-3; no reliable D call. The V and J ends lost 0 bases and 6 bases respectively, with 11 bases between them. CDR3 size: 14 residues. Germline V gene lookup returns CDR1 SGHRS and CDR2 YFSETQ. CDR3 loop: CASSLGASSDTQYF. In DNA, the CDR3 is TGCGCCAGCAGCTTGGGGGCTAGTTCTGATACGCAGTATTTT. The whole variable domain, filled in from reference TRBV5-1 and TRBJ2-3, reads KAGVTQTPRYLIKTRGQQVTLSCSPISGHRSVSWYQQTPGQGLQFLFEYFSETQRNKGNFPGRFSGRQFSNSRSEMNVSTLELGDSALYLCASSLGASSDTQYFGPGTRLTVL.

This chain joins TRBV5-1 and TRBJ1-2; tentative D call: TRBD1 (5 bases). The CDR3 contains 14 residues. Trimming removed 4 bases from V and 8 bases from J, with 18 bases in between. Germline CDR1 is SGHRS and CDR2 is YFSETQ. CDR3 sequence: CASSVTSLGGGYTF. CDR3 nucleotide sequence: TGCGCCAGCAGCGTTACGTCCTTGGGGGGAGGCTACACCTTC.

The V and J genes are TRBV4-2 and TRBJ2-3; TRBD2 aligns across 10 bases. CDR3 length: 17 amino acids. V gave up 1 base and J gave up 4 bases; unmatched junction bases: 8. Germline values: CDR1 LGHNA, CDR2 YNFKEQ. The CDR3 spells CASSQGVSGGAADTQYF. For the CDR3, the DNA is TGTGCCAGCAGCCAAGGTGTAAGCGGGGGGGCCGCAGATACGCAGTATTTT.

The rearrangement joins TRBV6-5 to TRBJ1-6, with D perhaps matching TRBD1 (5 bases). The CDR3 is made up of 13 amino acids. The V and J ends lost 10 bases and 7 bases respectively, with 14 bases between them. Germline values: CDR1 MNHEY, CDR2 SVGAGI. Written as DNA, the CDR3 is TGTGCCACCAGGGACTGGGAGAATTCACCCCTCCACTTT. Protein sequence: CATRDWENSPLHF.

The V and J genes are TRBV27 and TRBJ2-7, with D tentatively TRBD1 or TRBD2 (6 bases each). The germline CDR1 and CDR2 sequences are MNHEY and SMNVEV (reference sequence). Deletions cut 5 bases from V and 2 bases from J, with 16 bases between. This CDR3 spans 15 amino acids. The CDR3 spells CASSPVGGFAYEQYF. Here the CDR3 DNA reads TGTGCCAGCAGTCCAGTGGGGGGCTTCGCCTACGAGCAGTACTTC.

This clone was observed once. The CDR3: CASSYRQNTEAFF. The CDR3 DNA reads as TGTGCCAGCAGTTATAGGCAGAACACTGAAGCTTTCTTT. The chain employs TRBV12-3 or TRBV12-4 and TRBJ1-1, with D unresolved. V lost 4 bases to trimming and J lost 1 base, with 7 bases between them. CDR3 size: 13 residues.

V gene TRBV14 combines with J gene TRBJ1-2, with D unresolved. The germline V gene has CDR1 SGHDN and CDR2 FVKESK. The CDR3 contains 14 residues. The V gene lost 1 base and the J gene lost 4 bases, with 10 bases spanning the gap. The CDR3 protein is CASSQVGEFYGYTF. CDR3 DNA sequence: TGTGCCAGCAGCCAAGTTGGGGAGTTCTATGGCTACACCTTC.

This chain uses TRBV29-1 with TRBJ2-3; weak D call: TRBD2 (5 bases). V shed 1 base and J shed 6 bases, with 17 bases lying between them. The CDR3 covers 15 residues. Germline assignment: CDR1 SQVTM and CDR2 ANQGSEA. The chain's CDR3 is CSVEGAGGPGDTQYF. CDR3 coding DNA: TGCAGCGTTGAAGGGGCAGGTGGGCCGGGGGATACGCAGTATTTT.

This chain links TRBV6-1 with TRBJ1-1; D not certain. Between the trimmed V and J ends, which lost 1 base and 3 bases, there was a span of 9 bases. CDR3 length: 14 residues. From germline, CDR1 is MNHNS and CDR2 SASEGT. The CDR3 nucleotides read TGTGCCAGCAGTGAAGACCCCAGCTACACTGAAGCTTTCTTT. Residues: CASSEDPSYTEAFF.

This clone was seen once. The DNA for the CDR3 is TGTGCCAGCAGTTACGACCTGGGACCGGGCACCGGGGAGCTGTTTTTT. Protein sequence: CASSYDLGPGTGELFF. The chain carries TRBV6-5 and TRBJ2-2; the D gene could be TRBD1 or TRBD2 (5 bases each). V was trimmed by 2 bases and J by 4 bases, leaving 14 bases between them. Germline assignment: CDR1 MNHEY and CDR2 SVGAGI. CDR3 length: 16 amino acids.

The J gene is TRBJ2-7, the V gene TRBV10-3; 8 bases are shared with TRBD1. J lost 6 bases, V lost 7 bases, and 11 bases had no gene match. The CDR3 is 14 residues long. The V gene's germline CDR1 is ENHRY and CDR2 SYGVKD. The CDR3 here is CAITGDRGSREQYF. The CDR3 DNA reads TGTGCCATCACCGGCGACAGGGGATCCCGCGAGCAGTACTTC.

Only one count was recorded for this clone. The chain uses TRBV19 and TRBJ2-6; D not certain. The CDR3 has 15 residues. Germline V CDR1 and CDR2: LNHDA, SQIVND (reference sequence). V was pared by 6 bases and J by 0 bases, with 9 bases between. CDR3 amino acids: CASRPDRSGANVLTF. In DNA form, the CDR3 reads TGTGCCAGTAGACCCGACCGCTCTGGGGCCAACGTCCTGACTTTC.

The J gene is TRBJ2-7, the V gene TRBV29-1, with a tentative D call TRBD1 (5 bases). The germline gives CDR1 SQVTM, CDR2 ANQGSEA. V was clipped by 8 bases and J by 0 bases, with 23 bases between them. CDR3 length: 16 amino acids. CDR3 DNA: TGCAGCCCCAATTTCGACAGCTCTCTCGACTCCTACGAGCAGTACTTC. Its translation is CSPNFDSSLDSYEQYF.

This clone is a singleton in its sample. In DNA, the CDR3 is TGTGCCAGCAGTCCGGGACTAGCGGGGGGATTAGATACGCAGTATTTT. Its translation: CASSPGLAGGLDTQYF. This rearrangement joins TRBV6-4 to TRBJ2-3, with TRBD2 matching 15 bases. Per germline, CDR1 MRHNA and CDR2 SNTAGT. CDR3 size: 16 residues. V was pared by 5 bases and J by 5 bases, with 5 bases of the junction left unmatched.

The rearrangement joins TRBV5-6 to TRBJ2-1; 7 bases match TRBD1. Unmatched junction bases numbered 7, after V lost 4 bases and J lost 12 bases. The CDR3 sequence is 12 residues long. The germline gives CDR1 SGHDT, CDR2 YYEEEE. The DNA for the CDR3 is TGTGCCAGCAGCCAGGGGGTGAGTGTGCAGTTCTTC. This encodes CASSQGVSVQFF.

The V and J genes are TRBV4-2 and TRBJ2-7; D possibly corresponds to TRBD2 (5 bases). CDR1 and CDR2 (germline): LGHNA, YNFKEQ. This CDR3 contains 14 residues. Trimming took 0 bases from V and 7 from J, leaving 13 bases between them. The CDR3 nucleotides are TGTGCCAGCAGCCAAGATAAATTGGGGAGAGAGCAGTACTTC. Amino acids: CASSQDKLGREQYF.

The chain is built from TRBV5-4 and TRBJ2-2, with TRBD2 as a possible D gene (5 bases). The ends were cut back, 2 bases at V and 6 bases at J, with 14 bases in the middle. The CDR3 is 15 residues long. Looked up from germline, CDR1 is SGHNT and CDR2 is YYREEE (reference sequence). The CDR3 spells CASSLGGIGAGELFF. The CDR3 region has the DNA TGTGCCAGCAGCTTAGGAGGTATAGGTGCCGGGGAGCTGTTTTTT.

The chain employs TRBV5-1 and TRBJ1-1; D is perhaps TRBD1 (6 bases). This CDR3 has 13 amino acids. Trimming cost V 7 bases and J 7 bases, with 17 bases left between them. CDR1 and CDR2 (germline): SGHRS, YFSETQ. The CDR3 protein is CASHARDNDEAFF. CDR3 DNA: TGCGCCAGCCACGCCCGGGACAATGATGAAGCTTTCTTT.

V and J are TRBV5-1 and TRBJ1-6; 9 positions agree with TRBD1. Germline V lookup: CDR1 SGHRS, CDR2 YFSETQ. This CDR3 has 15 residues. After removal of 1 base from V and 9 bases from J, the junction contained 5 bases not matched to a gene. The CDR3 nucleotides read TGCGCCAGCAGCTTGTCGGGACAGGGAACTTCACCCCTCCACTTT. This codes for CASSLSGQGTSPLHF.

The J gene is TRBJ1-2, the V gene TRBV27; 8 nucleotides align to TRBD1. V lost 8 bases and J lost 4; bases outside the gene matches: 3. CDR1 is MNHEY and CDR2 is SMNVEV in the germline V gene (reference sequence). The CDR3 length is 12 residues. The chain's CDR3 is CASYRGGYGYTF. The DNA of the CDR3 is TGTGCCAGCTACAGGGGGGGCTATGGCTACACCTTC.

The chain links TRBV11-3 to TRBJ2-5, with TRBD2 matching over 10 bases. The CDR3 consists of 17 residues. With V trimmed by 0 bases and J by 2 bases, 6 bases remained unmatched. The germline gives CDR1 SGHNT, CDR2 YENEEA. Written as DNA, the CDR3 is TGTGCCAGCAGCTTAGAATTGGCTAGCGGGGGACAAGAGACCCAGTACTTC. It encodes CASSLELASGGQETQYF.

This chain links TRBV19 with TRBJ1-4, with 7 bases aligning to TRBD1. V dropped 5 bases and J dropped 8; count of bases not matched to a gene: 8. This CDR3 spans 14 amino acids. The germline V gene has CDR1 LNHDA and CDR2 SQIVND (reference sequence). The CDR3 here is CASSGAGGREKLFF. The DNA of the CDR3 is TGTGCCAGTAGTGGAGCAGGGGGTAGAGAAAAACTGTTTTTT.

The chain employs TRBV2 and TRBJ1-3, with D perhaps TRBD1 (6 bases). Germline CDR1 reads SNHLY; CDR2 reads FYNNEI. The CDR3 is 15 residues long. The V end was cut by 5 bases, the J end by 4 bases, with 15 bases between. The CDR3 bases are TGTGCCAGCAGTCCCACAGGGTTCAGGGGAAACACCATATATTTT. Translated: CASSPTGFRGNTIYF.

The chain uses TRBV5-6 and TRBJ2-4; 11 bases agree with TRBD1. Germline V gene lookup returns CDR1 SGHDT and CDR2 YYEEEE. V shed 4 bases, J shed 2 bases, and the junction held 8 bases outside the gene matches. The CDR3 totals 17 residues. The CDR3 loop is CASSPWTGGFSKNIQYF. Written as DNA, the CDR3 is TGTGCCAGCAGCCCTTGGACAGGGGGCTTTTCCAAAAACATTCAGTACTTC.

V usage is TRBV3-1 (or the pseudogene TRBV3-2) and J usage is TRBJ1-5; 7 bases map to TRBD1. CDR3 length equals 17 residues. The ends lost 0 bases at V and 1 base at J; junction bases unmatched: 6. Germline loops: CDR1 LGHDT, CDR2 YNNKEL (reference sequence). The CDR3 here is CASSQDETGSSNQPQHF. The CDR3 bases are TGTGCCAGCAGCCAAGATGAGACAGGGTCGAGCAATCAGCCCCAGCATTTT.

This chain joins TRBV20-1 and TRBJ1-2; no clear D. Germline CDR1 is DFQATT and CDR2 is SNEGSKA (reference sequence). The CDR3 has 11 residues. V was trimmed by 6 bases and J by 3 bases, leaving 8 bases between them. This chain's CDR3 is CSAPRDYGYTF. The CDR3 coding sequence is TGCAGTGCACCTCGTGACTATGGCTACACCTTC.

V is TRBV7-2 and J is TRBJ1-5, with no clear D. From germline, CDR1 is SGHTA and CDR2 FQGNSA. V was clipped by 4 bases and J by 2 bases, with 12 bases between them. The CDR3 is 15 residues long. For the CDR3, the DNA is TGTGCCAGCAGCTATTCGATTTCCGGCAATCAGCCCCAGCATTTT. Translating it yields CASSYSISGNQPQHF.